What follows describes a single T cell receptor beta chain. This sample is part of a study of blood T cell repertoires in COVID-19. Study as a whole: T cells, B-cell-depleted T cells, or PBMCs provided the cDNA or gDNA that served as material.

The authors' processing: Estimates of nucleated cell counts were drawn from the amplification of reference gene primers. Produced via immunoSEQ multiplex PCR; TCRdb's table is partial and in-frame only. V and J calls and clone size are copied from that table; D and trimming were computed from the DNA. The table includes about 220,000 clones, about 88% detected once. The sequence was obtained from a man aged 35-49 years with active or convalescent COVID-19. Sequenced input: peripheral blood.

CDR3 bases: TGCGCCAGCAGCTTTGGAGTGGGTTACACTGAAGCTTTCTTT. Translated, it gives CASSFGVGYTEAFF. V usage is TRBV5-1 and J usage is TRBJ1-1; D is undetermined. The germline CDR1 and CDR2 sequences are SGHRS and YFSETQ. The CDR3 sequence is 14 residues long. V lost 2 bases to trimming and J lost 3 bases, with 11 bases between them.